This T cell receptor (beta chain) was recovered during a study of glioma-infiltrating T cells. The overall study: Low-grade gliomas were grade II; glioblastomas were grade IV at initial diagnosis.

This clonotype appeared many times. What it recognizes is unknown. TCR alpha and beta CDR3 regions were amplified from RNA using iRepertoire nested multiplex PCR. One-step reverse transcription and amplification started from about 100-400 ng of tissue mRNA or PBMC total RNA. TCRdb used MiXCR to reprocess the multiplex PCR reads, holding one entry per CDR3 protein. The profile shows 300,000 to 450,000 distinct CDR3 sequences, about two fifths of them singletons. CDR1 is MNHNS and CDR2 is SASEGT in the germline V gene. The CDR3 loop spans 13 amino acids. V was clipped by 8 bases and J by 4 bases; unmatched bases: 7. Study-level findings and limits: Non-neoplastic patients had below-expected tissue-blood divergence, while all gliomas exceeded expectation. CDR3 overlap between tissue and blood was very small.

This TCR came from a human donor with low-grade glioma or glioblastoma, undergoing nonglioma brain surgery, or in good health (not recorded which). Sequencing input: glioma tissue, nonneoplastic brain tissue, or PBMCs (not recorded which). The V call is TRBV6-1, the J call TRBJ1-2, with 7 bases lining up with TRBD1. Here the CDR3 reads CASGTGVSYGYTF. CDR3 in DNA: TGTGCCAGCGGTACAGGGGTTTCCTATGGCTACACCTTC.